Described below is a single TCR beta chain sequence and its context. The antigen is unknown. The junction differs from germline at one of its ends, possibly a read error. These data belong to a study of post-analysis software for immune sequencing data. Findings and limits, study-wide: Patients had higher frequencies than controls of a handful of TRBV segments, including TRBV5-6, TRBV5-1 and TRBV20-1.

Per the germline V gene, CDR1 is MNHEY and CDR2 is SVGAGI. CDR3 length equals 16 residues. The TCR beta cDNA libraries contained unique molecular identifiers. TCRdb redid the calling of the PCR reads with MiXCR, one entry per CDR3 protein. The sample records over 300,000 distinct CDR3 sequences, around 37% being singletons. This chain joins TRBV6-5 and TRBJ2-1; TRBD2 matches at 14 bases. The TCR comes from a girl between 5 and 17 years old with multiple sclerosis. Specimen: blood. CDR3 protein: CAGSYSRLAGGSEQFF. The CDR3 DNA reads TGTGCCGGCAGTTACTCGAGACTAGCGGGGGGGAGCGAGCAGTTCTTC.